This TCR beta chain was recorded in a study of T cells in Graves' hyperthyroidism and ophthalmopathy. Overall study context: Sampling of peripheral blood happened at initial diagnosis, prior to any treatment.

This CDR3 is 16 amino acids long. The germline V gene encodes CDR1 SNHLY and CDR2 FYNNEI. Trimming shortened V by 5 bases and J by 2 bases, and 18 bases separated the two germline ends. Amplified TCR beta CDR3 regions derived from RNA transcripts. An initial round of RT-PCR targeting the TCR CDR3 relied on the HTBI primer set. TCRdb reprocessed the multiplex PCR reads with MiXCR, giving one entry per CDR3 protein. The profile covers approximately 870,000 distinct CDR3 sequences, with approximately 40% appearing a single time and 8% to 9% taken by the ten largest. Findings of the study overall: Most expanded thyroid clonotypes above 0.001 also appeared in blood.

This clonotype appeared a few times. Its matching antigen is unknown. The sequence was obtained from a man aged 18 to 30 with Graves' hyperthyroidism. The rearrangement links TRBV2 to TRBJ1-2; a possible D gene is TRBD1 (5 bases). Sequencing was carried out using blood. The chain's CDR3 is CASSLSQGMGNYGYTF. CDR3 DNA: TGTGCCAGCAGTTTAAGCCAGGGAATGGGAAACTATGGCTACACCTTC.